Listed here is a single T cell receptor beta chain. The junction and the germline gene differ at one end; a read error may be behind it. CDR3 length: 16 amino acids. Germline values: CDR1 SGHRS, CDR2 YFSETQ. The data stem from a study of T cell changes during pregnancy in multiple sclerosis. The method was immunoSEQ multiplex PCR; TCRdb's version includes in-frame clones alone and lacks a portion of them. The sample includes about 93,000 clones, around 92% of them seen just once. This clonotype was sampled from a female donor with multiple sclerosis, enrolled in a pregnancy study. This specimen was peripheral blood, taken after pregnancy. The rearrangement uses TRBV5-1 and TRBJ2-1; D is perhaps TRBD1 (6 bases). CDR3 amino acids: CASSAQPGQNENGQFF. The CDR3 nucleotides read TGCGCCAGCAGCGCACAGCCGGGACAAAACGAGAATGGGCAGTTCTTC.